Listed here are 17 T cell receptor beta chains from one sample, sequenced in a study of cytotoxic CD8 clonotypes in ibrutinib-treated CLL (dated by TCRdb to the early 2020s). The label giving this sample's time point can be read as: 12 months on ibrutinib. Libraries were built with the immunoSEQ multiplex PCR assay. TCRdb re-hosts the immuneACCESS table, in-frame sequences only. Its copies lack some clones; in the studies checked, an unresolved V gene accounts for under half of them, and the cause for the rest is not known. In this sample the table shows about 200,000 clones, more than 70% of which occur a single time. The ten top clones hold approximately 10% of the sample. Sequences were derived from PBMCs, sampled after 12 months of ibrutinib treatment. Source of these receptors: a human donor with chronic lymphocytic leukemia.

The chain combines TRBV7-8 with TRBJ1-4, with 7 bases identical to TRBD1. Germline-derived CDR1 and CDR2 are SGHVS and FQNEAQ. V gave up 4 bases and J gave up 6 bases; unmatched junction bases: 8. The CDR3 is 15 residues long. CDR3 amino acids: CASSSPVRGHEKLFF. As DNA, the CDR3 is TGTGCCAGCAGCTCCCCGGTGAGGGGGCATGAAAAACTGTTTTTT.

The chain combines TRBV20-1 with TRBJ1-1; D is undetermined. The V end lost 6 bases, the J end lost 8 bases, and 10 bases lay between the germline ends. The CDR3 totals 10 residues. Germline V lookup: CDR1 DFQATT, CDR2 SNEGSKA (reference sequence). CDR3: CSAYDEEAFF. The CDR3 bases are TGCAGTGCATACGATGAGGAAGCTTTCTTT.

The CDR3 is CASSLNLDGGTDTQYF. CDR3 in DNA: TGTGCCAGCAGCTTGAATCTGGACGGAGGCACAGATACGCAGTATTTT. J is TRBJ2-3 and V is TRBV5-4, with D unclear. The V and J ends lost 1 base and 1 base respectively, with 13 bases between them. This CDR3 has 16 residues. CDR1 and CDR2 from the germline V gene are SGHNT and YYREEE (reference sequence).

V usage is TRBV27 and J usage is TRBJ2-1; 11 nucleotides align to TRBD1. From germline, CDR1 is MNHEY and CDR2 SMNVEV (reference sequence). This CDR3 has 15 amino acids. The V and J ends lost 8 bases and 8 bases, in that order; junction bases with no gene match: 11. CDR3 sequence: CASQIRDRGWYEQFF. For the CDR3, the DNA is TGTGCCAGCCAAATCCGGGACAGGGGGTGGTATGAGCAGTTCTTC.

The gene calls are TRBV2 and TRBJ2-7, with D tentatively TRBD2 (7 bases). The CDR3 runs to 14 residues. Germline V gene sequence: CDR1 SNHLY, CDR2 FYNNEI. V lost 10 bases to trimming and J lost 2 bases, with 18 bases between them. DNA for the CDR3: TGTGCCACCCCGGAAGGGGGGGCCACCTACGAGCAGTACTTC. Translating gives CATPEGGATYEQYF.

This clone was seen a few times. V is TRBV29-1 and J is TRBJ2-3, with D possibly being TRBD2 (6 bases). This CDR3 is built from 12 residues. The ends were cut back, 3 bases at V and 2 bases at J, with 6 bases in the middle. Germline V lookup: CDR1 SQVTM, CDR2 ANQGSEA. The CDR3 here is CSVEDYTDTQYF. CDR3 coding DNA: TGCAGCGTTGAGGACTACACAGATACGCAGTATTTT.

This clone was counted at least ten times. The chain recombines TRBV2 with TRBJ1-4; the match to TRBD1 covers 9 bases. Looked up from germline, CDR1 is SNHLY and CDR2 is FYNNEI. This CDR3 is built from 14 residues. J lost 12 bases, V lost 6 bases, and 11 bases had no gene match. The CDR3 bases are TGTGCCAGCAGACCGGGACAGGGCGCCGGGGAACTGTTTTTT. This codes for CASRPGQGAGELFF.

The chain is built from TRBV28 and TRBJ1-6, with TRBD1 as a possible D gene (5 bases). CDR1 MDHEN and CDR2 SYDVKM come from the germline V gene. The CDR3 has 17 amino acids. Trimming left V 0 bases short and J 0 bases short, with 9 bases between. The CDR3 DNA reads TGTGCCAGCAGTTTATGGGGGGGATTCTCCTATAATTCACCCCTCCACTTT. It codes for CASSLWGGFSYNSPLHF. Full variable domain (missing parts from reference TRBV28 and TRBJ1-6): DVKVTQSSRYLVKRTGEKVFLECVQDMDHENMFWYRQDPGLGLRLIYFSYDVKMKEKGDIPEGYSVSREKKERFSLILESASTNQTSMYLCASSLWGGFSYNSPLHFGNGTRLTVT.

The CDR3 sequence: CASSLGTGGRYEQYF. The CDR3 nucleotides read TGTGCCAGCTCACTAGGGACAGGGGGCCGGTACGAGCAGTACTTC. This sequence joins TRBV18 and TRBJ2-7, with 12 positions matching TRBD1. The CDR3 extends over 15 amino acids. The ends lost 4 bases at V and 4 bases at J; junction bases unmatched: 5. CDR1 is KGHSH and CDR2 is LQKENI in the germline V gene.

The chain joins TRBV29-1 to TRBJ2-1; D is possibly TRBD1 (6 bases). The CDR3 length is 11 residues. Trimming stripped 7 bases from V and 7 bases from J, with 11 bases between. Germline assignment: CDR1 SQVTM and CDR2 ANQGSEA. The CDR3 sequence is CSGTAYNEQFF. The CDR3, as DNA: TGCAGCGGGACAGCATATAATGAGCAGTTCTTC.

The genes are TRBV7-2 and TRBJ1-2; D is unresolved. Germline-derived CDR1 and CDR2 are SGHTA and FQGNSA. Trimming cost V 1 base and J 7 bases, with 13 bases left between them. The CDR3 contains 14 residues. This chain's CDR3 is CASSLDPGVGGYTF. Here the CDR3 DNA reads TGTGCCAGCAGCTTAGACCCGGGCGTTGGTGGCTACACCTTC.

This chain joins TRBV7-2 and TRBJ2-3; D remains unclear. The CDR3 is 11 amino acids. Germline-derived CDR1 and CDR2 are SGHTA and FQGNSA. The V gene lost 5 bases and the J gene lost 8 bases, with 8 bases spanning the gap. As DNA, the CDR3 is TGTGCCAGCAGCGCCTCGGGTACGCAGTATTTT. Protein product: CASSASGTQYF.

The chain combines TRBV7-8 with TRBJ2-5; D is perhaps TRBD2 (6 bases). CDR1 is SGHVS and CDR2 is FQNEAQ in the germline V gene. Trimming stripped 5 bases from V and 3 bases from J, with 13 bases between. The CDR3 covers 14 residues. The CDR3 coding sequence is TGTGCCAGCAGCCCCGGGAGTCCCAAAGAGACCCAGTACTTC. Its translation is CASSPGSPKETQYF. The full variable domain, in which reference TRBV7-8 and TRBJ2-5 provide the parts outside the CDR3, is GAGVSQSPRYKVAKRGQDVALRCDPISGHVSLFWYQQALGQGPEFLTYFQNEAQLDKSGLPSDRFFAERPEGSVSTLKIQRTQQEDSAVYLCASSPGSPKETQYFGPGTRLLVL.

Written as DNA, the CDR3 is TGTGCCAGCAGCGTAGTGGAGAACTCCTACGAGCAGTACTTC. Amino acids: CASSVVENSYEQYF. The chain carries TRBV9 and TRBJ2-7; D is ambiguous. CDR1 is SGDLS, CDR2 YYNGEE, per germline. The CDR3 has 14 residues. Trimming left V 0 bases short and J 0 bases short, with 7 bases between.

This clone has just one count. This chain uses TRBV5-8 with TRBJ1-2, with D hard to call. The CDR3 extends over 12 amino acids. V gave up 0 bases and J gave up 7 bases, with 7 bases separating them. Germline V gives CDR1 SGHTS, CDR2 YDEGEE. Here the CDR3 reads CASSLGRSGYTF. Here the CDR3 DNA reads TGTGCCAGCAGCTTGGGGAGGTCTGGCTACACCTTC.

In its sample, this clone was seen a few times. This sequence joins TRBV20-1 and TRBJ2-7; D possibly corresponds to TRBD2 (5 bases). CDR1 is DFQATT and CDR2 is SNEGSKA in the germline V gene (reference sequence). Trimming cost V 7 bases and J 4 bases, with 11 bases left between them. This CDR3 has 11 amino acids. The CDR3 nucleotides read TGCAGTGTTGACTATGATTACGAGCAGTACTTC. It specifies CSVDYDYEQYF.

CDR3 DNA sequence: TGTGCCTGGAGAGCCGGACGGGATTGGGAAGCTTTCTTT. Protein sequence: CAWRAGRDWEAFF. This chain joins TRBV30 and TRBJ1-1; D not resolved. V was cut by 3 bases and J by 8 bases, with 16 bases left in between. Germline CDR1 and CDR2: GTSNPN and SVGIG (reference sequence). The CDR3 runs to 13 residues. Using reference TRBV30 and TRBJ1-1 for the parts outside the CDR3, the full variable domain is SQTIHQWPATLVQPVGSPLSLECTVEGTSNPNLYWYRQAAGRGLQLLFYSVGIGQISSEVPQNLSASRPQDRQFILSSKKLLLSDSGFYLCAWRAGRDWEAFFGQGTRLTVV.